This section outlines one T cell receptor beta chain sequence together with its context. The antigen remains undetermined. The authors reverse transcribed all of the isolated RNA, so sequencing captured expressed TCRB transcripts. Generated by immunoSEQ multiplex PCR, the TCRdb table keeps only in-frame clones and is missing some. The sample lists 810,000 or so clones; 17% were seen once. In total, each donor contributed a single heparinised blood draw that averaged roughly 100 mL. The germline V gene encodes CDR1 SGHKS and CDR2 YYEKEE (reference sequence). V was cut by 4 bases and J by 2 bases, with 12 bases left in between. This CDR3 is built from 14 residues. These data originate in a study of beta chain features in type 1 diabetes. Study context: Examination spanned around 110 million sorted cells from all samples. Broader study findings: Fewer insertions but more deletions were seen at VDJ junctions in type 1 diabetes patients.

Sequenced sample: naive CD4+ T cells from blood. The chain joins TRBV5-5 to TRBJ2-5, with unresolved D. This clonotype was obtained from a woman under 30 in good health. The CDR3 DNA sequence: TGTGCCAGCAGCAAGGGATGGGGTCAAGAGACCCAGTACTTC. Translation gives CASSKGWGQETQYF.